The 18 T cell receptor beta chains in this list originate from one sample, sequenced in a study of post-analysis software for immune sequencing data. Whole-study findings and limits: Compared with controls, patients had more of 4 or 5 TRBV segments, including TRBV5-6, TRBV5-1 and TRBV20-1.

These receptors have no known antigen. Unique-molecular-identifier-tagged TCR beta cDNA libraries were used. Each CDR3 protein gets one entry after TCRdb re-called the PCR reads with MiXCR. The repertoire includes hundreds of thousands of distinct CDR3 sequences, approximately 39% of them detected once, and 6.5% to 8% sits in the top ten. What was sequenced was blood. These receptors all stem from a girl aged 2 to 9 with multiple sclerosis.

This clonotype was seen a few times. The rearrangement uses TRBV9 and TRBJ1-4; TRBD1 might be the D (6 bases). The V and J ends lost 4 bases and 4 bases respectively, with 11 bases between them. The CDR3 is 14 residues long. Germline V lookup: CDR1 SGDLS, CDR2 YYNGEE. CDR3 sequence reads: CASSPGQFNEKLFF. CDR3 nucleotide sequence: TGTGCCAGCAGCCCTGGACAGTTTAATGAAAAACTGTTTTTT.

The rearrangement uses TRBV6-6 and TRBJ2-2; the match to TRBD1 covers 8 bases. The CDR3 totals 16 residues. Germline values: CDR1 MNHNY, CDR2 SVGAGI (reference sequence). Trimming at V came to 7 bases and at J to 0 bases, leaving 7 bases not matched to a gene. This CDR3 reads CASIGPGGANTGELFF. Written as DNA, the CDR3 is TGTGCCAGCATCGGCCCAGGGGGCGCGAACACCGGGGAGCTGTTTTTT.

The chain has TRBV5-1 and TRBJ2-1, with 12 bases aligning to TRBD2. V lost 2 bases, J lost 4 bases, and 4 bases stayed unmatched. CDR1 SGHRS and CDR2 YFSETQ come from the germline V gene. The CDR3 length is 16 residues. The CDR3 nucleotides are TGCGCCAGCAGCTTAGGGACTAGCGGGCGGTACAATGAGCAGTTCTTC. Its protein is CASSLGTSGRYNEQFF.

There are a few counts of this clonotype. V usage is TRBV29-1 and J usage is TRBJ2-1, with D perhaps assigned TRBD1 or TRBD2 (5 bases each). The CDR3 extends over 14 amino acids. Trimming removed 6 bases at V and 4 bases at J, with 16 bases between. Germline-derived CDR1 and CDR2 are SQVTM and ANQGSEA. CDR3 in amino acids: CSVGPEGPYNEQFF. The DNA of the CDR3 is TGCAGCGTGGGACCCGAAGGACCGTACAATGAGCAGTTCTTC.

This clonotype was detected a few times. The rearrangement links TRBV29-1 to TRBJ2-7; D not certain. The germline CDR1 and CDR2 sequences are SQVTM and ANQGSEA. The CDR3 has 11 amino acids. V was pared by 6 bases and J by 2 bases, with 8 bases between. The CDR3 protein is CSVTHTYEQYF. CDR3 in DNA: TGCAGCGTGACTCATACCTACGAGCAGTACTTC.

This rearrangement joins TRBV28 to TRBJ1-2; TRBD1 aligns across 9 bases. The CDR3 runs 14 residues. CDR1 and CDR2 (germline): MDHEN, SYDVKM. V lost 6 bases to trimming and J lost 5 bases; unmatched junction nucleotides: 7. The CDR3 nucleotides read TGTGCCAGCAGCCGGCGGGACAGGGAGTATGGCTACACCTTC. This codes for CASSRRDREYGYTF.

V gene TRBV28 combines with J gene TRBJ1-4; no reliable D call. CDR1 MDHEN and CDR2 SYDVKM come from the germline V gene. Trimming pared 6 bases from V and 6 bases from J, leaving 14 bases between. The CDR3 has 14 residues. CDR3 bases: TGTGCCAGCAGCACCCCCTCCTTGGATGAAAAACTGTTTTTT. Protein product: CASSTPSLDEKLFF.

Only a few counts were recorded for this clonotype. The rearrangement uses TRBV10-3 and TRBJ2-7; 7 positions match TRBD2. V dropped 4 bases and J dropped 3; count of bases not matched to a gene: 3. This CDR3 comprises 13 residues. Germline V gives CDR1 ENHRY, CDR2 SYGVKD. The CDR3 is CAISVGEGYEQYF. The CDR3 nucleotides are TGTGCCATCAGTGTTGGGGAGGGCTACGAGCAGTACTTC.

The chain uses TRBV2 and TRBJ2-5, with D tentatively TRBD1 (6 bases). Germline CDR1 SNHLY, CDR2 FYNNEI. This CDR3 region has 14 residues. The germline V and J ends were trimmed by 6 bases and 0 bases, with 11 bases remaining between them. In DNA form, the CDR3 reads TGTGCCAGCAGCGGACAGACATACCAAGAGACCCAGTACTTC. Encoded protein: CASSGQTYQETQYF.

This clonotype has only a few counts. The genes are TRBV7-3 and TRBJ2-1; maybe TRBD2 (6 bases). The V gene's germline CDR1 is SGHTA and CDR2 FQGTGA. CDR3 length equals 17 residues. The V end lost 1 base, the J end lost 0 bases, and 13 bases lay between the germline ends. CDR3 residues: CASSLISGPSSYNEQFF. The CDR3 coding sequence is TGTGCCAGCAGCTTAATCAGCGGGCCGAGCTCCTACAATGAGCAGTTCTTC.

The V and J genes are TRBV7-2 and TRBJ2-4, with D possibly being TRBD1 or TRBD2 (6 bases each). CDR1 is SGHTA, CDR2 FQGNSA, per germline. There are 14 residues in the CDR3. The germline V and J ends were trimmed by 0 bases and 11 bases, with 14 bases remaining between them. CDR3 sequence (DNA): TGTGCCAGCAGCTTAGCGGAGGGTTCAGGGGTTCAGTACTTC. Encoded protein: CASSLAEGSGVQYF.

This clonotype occurred a few times. The chain recombines TRBV20-1 with TRBJ1-1, with 8 bases that match TRBD1. V trimming: 5 bases; J trimming: 3 bases; junction bases outside the gene matches: 8. CDR1 DFQATT and CDR2 SNEGSKA come from the germline V gene (reference sequence). The CDR3 runs 14 residues. The CDR3 nucleotides are TGCAGTGCTCATTCAGGGGGCCCCGACACTGAAGCTTTCTTT. Amino acids: CSAHSGGPDTEAFF.

This clonotype was counted between two and nine times. This sequence joins TRBV5-6 and TRBJ1-5; possible D gene TRBD1, 5 bases. The CDR3 contains 15 residues. Germline CDR1 is SGHDT and CDR2 is YYEEEE. V was clipped by 4 bases and J by 2 bases, with 13 bases between them. CDR3 protein: CASSLLGVGNQPQHF. The DNA for the CDR3 is TGTGCCAGCAGCCTCCTGGGGGTTGGCAATCAGCCCCAGCATTTT.

This chain connects TRBV25-1 to TRBJ2-5; D is perhaps TRBD1 or TRBD2 (5 bases each). The V end lost 3 bases, the J end lost 2 bases, and 16 bases lay between the germline ends. CDR3 length equals 16 residues. In germline, CDR1 is MGHDK, CDR2 SYGVNS. CDR3 residues: CASSEFVWGLQETQYF. Here the CDR3 DNA reads TGTGCCAGCAGTGAGTTCGTATGGGGGTTGCAAGAGACCCAGTACTTC.

The chain couples TRBV24-1 to TRBJ2-1; TRBD2 matches 9 bases. Germline V lookup: CDR1 KGHDR, CDR2 SFDVKD. J gave up 8 bases and V 3 bases, and 10 bases lay outside the gene matches. The CDR3 has 16 amino acids. CDR3 amino acids: CATSDLVREGQDEQFF. The CDR3 DNA reads as TGTGCCACCAGTGATCTAGTGCGGGAGGGCCAGGATGAGCAGTTCTTC.

This clonotype was detected a few times. This chain uses TRBV7-2 with TRBJ2-5; tentatively, D is TRBD1 (7 bases). The CDR3 consists of 15 residues. V was cut by 3 bases and J by 11 bases, with 22 bases left in between. Germline loops: CDR1 SGHTA, CDR2 FQGNSA. CDR3 sequence: CASSFPGGGANEQYF. The CDR3 coding sequence is TGTGCCAGCAGCTTCCCCGGAGGGGGCGCGAATGAGCAGTACTTC.

A few counts support this clonotype. This chain connects TRBV12-3 or TRBV12-4 to TRBJ2-6; tentative D call: TRBD1 (6 bases). Trimming stripped 4 bases from V and 1 base from J, with 11 bases between. This CDR3 is 16 amino acids long. CDR3 in DNA: TGTGCCAGCAGTTCAGACAGGCCATCTGGGGCCAACGTCCTGACTTTC. Protein: CASSSDRPSGANVLTF.

This clonotype showed up just a few times. The CDR3 protein is CASTQKGRGGYEQYF. The CDR3 DNA reads TGTGCCAGCACTCAAAAGGGCAGGGGGGGGTACGAGCAGTACTTC. The gene calls are TRBV6-6 and TRBJ2-7; D tentatively reads TRBD1 or TRBD2 (7 bases each). Between the trimmed V and J ends, which lost 7 bases and 4 bases, there was a span of 20 bases. Germline V CDR1 and CDR2: MNHNY, SVGAGI (reference sequence). The CDR3 extends over 15 amino acids.